This T cell receptor (beta chain) was sequenced in a study of blood T cell repertoires in COVID-19. As processed by the authors: Amplified reference gene primers provided the basis for estimating nucleated cell counts. Libraries were prepared by immunoSEQ multiplex PCR; TCRdb keeps only in-frame clonotypes and omits some of them. Clone size and the V and J calls come from that table; the DNA yielded D and trimming. Found here are 150,000 to 200,000 clones, approximately 90% of them singletons; the top ten hold approximately 12%. CDR3 length: 14 residues. Germline V gene lookup returns CDR1 SGHNT and CDR2 YENEEA. Trimming removed 6 bases from V and 2 bases from J, with 14 bases in between.

This chain joins TRBV11-3 and TRBJ2-7; possible D gene TRBD2, 6 bases. The sequencing input was peripheral blood. The TCR comes from a woman in her sixties or seventies with COVID-19, enrolled during active disease. The CDR3 loop reads CASRYRGDAYEQYF. The DNA of the CDR3 is TGTGCCAGCAGATATCGCGGGGACGCCTACGAGCAGTACTTC. Full variable domain (remainder filled in from reference TRBV11-3 and TRBJ2-7): EAGVVQSPRYKIIEKKQPVAFWCNPISGHNTLYWYLQNLGQGPELLIRYENEEAVDDSQLPKDRFSAERLKGVDSTLKIQPAELGDSAVYLCASRYRGDAYEQYFGPGTRLTVT.